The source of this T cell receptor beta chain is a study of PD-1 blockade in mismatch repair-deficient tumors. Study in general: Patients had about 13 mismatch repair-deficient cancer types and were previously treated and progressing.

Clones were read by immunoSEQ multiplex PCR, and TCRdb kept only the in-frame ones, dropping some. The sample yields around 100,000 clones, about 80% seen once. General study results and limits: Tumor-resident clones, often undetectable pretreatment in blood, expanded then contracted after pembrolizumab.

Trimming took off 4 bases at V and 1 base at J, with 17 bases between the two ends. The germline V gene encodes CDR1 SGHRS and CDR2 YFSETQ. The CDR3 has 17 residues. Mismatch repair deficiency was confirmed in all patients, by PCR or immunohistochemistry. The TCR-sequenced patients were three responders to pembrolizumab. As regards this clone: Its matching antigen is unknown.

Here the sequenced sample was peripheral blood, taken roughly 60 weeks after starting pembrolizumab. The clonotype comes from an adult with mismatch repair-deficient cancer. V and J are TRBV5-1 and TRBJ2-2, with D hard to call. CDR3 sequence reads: CASSTHYSVGNTGELFF. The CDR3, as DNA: TGCGCCAGCAGCACCCACTATTCCGTTGGGAACACCGGGGAGCTGTTTTTT.